This T cell receptor beta chain was retrieved from a study of cytomegalovirus exposure and HLA in healthy donors. Trimming cost V 5 bases and J 2 bases, with 7 bases left between them. Per the germline V gene, CDR1 is SEHNR and CDR2 is FQNEAQ (reference sequence). The CDR3 has 12 residues. Comment on this clone: Its antigen remains unidentified.

Sequencing used immunoSEQ multiplex PCR; TCRdb keeps in-frame clones, though not all of them. The repertoire holds roughly 43,000 clones, 80% to 95% seen once, with 5.6% in the top ten. General observations from the study: Reported results showed that the classifier diagnosed cytomegalovirus status with high specificity and sensitivity.

V usage is TRBV7-9 and J usage is TRBJ2-7; weak D call: TRBD1 (5 bases). The receptor comes from a young man in good health and CMV-seronegative. The sequencing sample was made of PBMCs. CDR3 sequence: CASSETAYEQYF. As DNA, the CDR3 is TGTGCCAGCAGCGAGACAGCCTACGAGCAGTACTTC.